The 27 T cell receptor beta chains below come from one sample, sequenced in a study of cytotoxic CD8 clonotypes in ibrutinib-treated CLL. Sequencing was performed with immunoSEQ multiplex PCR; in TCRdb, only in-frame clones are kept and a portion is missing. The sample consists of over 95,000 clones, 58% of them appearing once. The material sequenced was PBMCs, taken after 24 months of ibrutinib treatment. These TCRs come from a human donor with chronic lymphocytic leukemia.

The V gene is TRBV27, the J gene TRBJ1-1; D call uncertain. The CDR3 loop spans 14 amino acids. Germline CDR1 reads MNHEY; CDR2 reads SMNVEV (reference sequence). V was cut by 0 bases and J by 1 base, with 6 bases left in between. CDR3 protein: CASSLSRGNTEAFF. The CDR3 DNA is TGTGCCAGCAGTTTATCTCGGGGGAACACTGAAGCTTTCTTT.

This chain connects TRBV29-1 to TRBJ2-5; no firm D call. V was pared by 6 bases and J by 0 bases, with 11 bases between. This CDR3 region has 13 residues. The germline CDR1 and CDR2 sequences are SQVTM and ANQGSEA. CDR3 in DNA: TGCAGCGTCGACGCACTGTACCAAGAGACCCAGTACTTC. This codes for CSVDALYQETQYF.

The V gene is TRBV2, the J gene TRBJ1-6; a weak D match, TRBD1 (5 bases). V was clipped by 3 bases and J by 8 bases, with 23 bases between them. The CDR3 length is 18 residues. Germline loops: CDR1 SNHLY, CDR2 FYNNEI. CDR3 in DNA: TGTGCCAGCAGTGATCTTAGGGGCAGGGCGACTTACTATTCACCCCTCCACTTT. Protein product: CASSDLRGRATYYSPLHF.

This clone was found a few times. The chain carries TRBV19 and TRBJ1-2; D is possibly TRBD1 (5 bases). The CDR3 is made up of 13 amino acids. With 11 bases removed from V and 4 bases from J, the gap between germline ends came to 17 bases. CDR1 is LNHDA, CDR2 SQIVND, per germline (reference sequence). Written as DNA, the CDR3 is TGTGCCGTGCAGACGGCAGGGATCTATGGCTACACCTTC. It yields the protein CAVQTAGIYGYTF. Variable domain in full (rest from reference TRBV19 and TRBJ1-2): DGGITQSPKYLFRKEGQNVTLSCEQNLNHDAMYWYRQDPGQGLRLIYYSQIVNDFQKGDIAEGYSVSREKKESFPLTVTSAQKNPTAFYLCAVQTAGIYGYTFGSGTRLTVV.

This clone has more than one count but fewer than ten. CDR3 sequence: CASSLDNPNQPQHF. Written as DNA, the CDR3 is TGTGCCAGCAGCTTGGACAACCCTAATCAGCCCCAGCATTTT. The genes are TRBV7-2 and TRBJ1-5, with a possible D match to TRBD1 (5 bases). V was clipped by 3 bases and J by 4 bases, with 10 bases between them. The CDR3 runs 14 residues. Germline lookup yields CDR1 SGHTA and CDR2 FQGNSA.

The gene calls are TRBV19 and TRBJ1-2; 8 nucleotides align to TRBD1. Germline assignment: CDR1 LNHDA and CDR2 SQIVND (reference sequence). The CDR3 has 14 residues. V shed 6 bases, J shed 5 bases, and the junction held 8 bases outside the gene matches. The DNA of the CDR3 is TGTGCCAGTAGACGGACAGGGATTAATTATGGCTACACCTTC. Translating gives CASRRTGINYGYTF.

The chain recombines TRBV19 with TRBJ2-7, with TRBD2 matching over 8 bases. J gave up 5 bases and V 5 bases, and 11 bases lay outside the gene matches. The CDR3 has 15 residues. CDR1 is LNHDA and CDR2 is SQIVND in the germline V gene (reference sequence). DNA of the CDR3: TGTGCCAGTAGTCGCGGGACTAGTATCCAGGACGAGCAGTACTTC. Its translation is CASSRGTSIQDEQYF.

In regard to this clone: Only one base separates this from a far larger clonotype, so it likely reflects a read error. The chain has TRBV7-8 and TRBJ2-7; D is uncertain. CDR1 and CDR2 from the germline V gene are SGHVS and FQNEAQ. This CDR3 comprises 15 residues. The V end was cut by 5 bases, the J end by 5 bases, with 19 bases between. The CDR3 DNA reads TGTGCCAGCAGCCCCCGGGTTGTGGAGATCAACGAGCAGTACTTC. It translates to CASSPRVVEINEQYF.

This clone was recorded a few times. CDR3 loop: CASSQRSRAYTGELFF. The CDR3 nucleotides are TGTGCCAGCAGCCAAAGAAGCAGGGCTTACACCGGGGAGCTGTTTTTT. The genes are TRBV5-4 and TRBJ2-2; D might be TRBD1 (5 bases). The CDR3 totals 16 residues. The V end was cut by 4 bases, the J end by 3 bases, with 16 bases between. Germline CDR1 SGHNT, CDR2 YYREEE (reference sequence).

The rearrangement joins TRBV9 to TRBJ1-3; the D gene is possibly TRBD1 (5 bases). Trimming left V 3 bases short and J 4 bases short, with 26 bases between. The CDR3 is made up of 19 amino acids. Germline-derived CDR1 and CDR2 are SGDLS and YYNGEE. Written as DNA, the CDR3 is TGTGCCAGCAGCGCCCACGGGTCGGTGGCAGGGAGCCGGGGAAACACCATATATTTT. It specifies CASSAHGSVAGSRGNTIYF.

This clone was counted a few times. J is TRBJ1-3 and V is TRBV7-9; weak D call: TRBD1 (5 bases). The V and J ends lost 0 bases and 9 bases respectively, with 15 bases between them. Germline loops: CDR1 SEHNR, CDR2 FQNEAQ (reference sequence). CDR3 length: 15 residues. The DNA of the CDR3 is TGTGCCAGCAGCTTAGCAGGGCAGGGTCACGGCACCATATATTTT. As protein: CASSLAGQGHGTIYF.

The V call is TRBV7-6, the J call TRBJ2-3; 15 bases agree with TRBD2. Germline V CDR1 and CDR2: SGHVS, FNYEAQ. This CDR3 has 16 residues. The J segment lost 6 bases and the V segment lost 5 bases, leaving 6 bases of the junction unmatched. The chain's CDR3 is CASSRTSGGALDTQYF. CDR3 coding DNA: TGTGCCAGCAGCCGGACTAGCGGGGGGGCCCTTGATACGCAGTATTTT.

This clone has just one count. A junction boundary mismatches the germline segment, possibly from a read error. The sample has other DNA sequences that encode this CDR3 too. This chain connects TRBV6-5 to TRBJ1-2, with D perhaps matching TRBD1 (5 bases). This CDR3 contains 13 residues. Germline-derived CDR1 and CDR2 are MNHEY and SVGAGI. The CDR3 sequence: CASSQQAYYGYTF. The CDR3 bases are TGTGCCAGCAGCCAACAGGCCTACTATGGCTATACCTTC.

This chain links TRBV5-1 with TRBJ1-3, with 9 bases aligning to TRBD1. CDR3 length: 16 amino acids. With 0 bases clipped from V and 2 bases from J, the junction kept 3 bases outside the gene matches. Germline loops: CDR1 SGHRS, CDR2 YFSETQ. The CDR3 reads CASSLDGTGTGNTIYF. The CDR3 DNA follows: TGCGCCAGCAGCTTGGACGGGACAGGGACTGGAAACACCATATATTTT.

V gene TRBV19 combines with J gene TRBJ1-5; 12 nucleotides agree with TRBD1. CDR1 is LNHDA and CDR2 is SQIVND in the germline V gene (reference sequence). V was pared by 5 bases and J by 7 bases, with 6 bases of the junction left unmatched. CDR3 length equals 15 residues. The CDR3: CASSGTGGPGQPQHF. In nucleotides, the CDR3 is TGTGCCAGTAGTGGGACAGGGGGCCCCGGACAGCCCCAGCATTTT.

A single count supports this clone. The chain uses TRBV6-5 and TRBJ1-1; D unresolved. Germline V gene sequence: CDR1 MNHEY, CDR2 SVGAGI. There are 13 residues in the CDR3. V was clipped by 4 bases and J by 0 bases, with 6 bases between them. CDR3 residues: CASSLRVNTEAFF. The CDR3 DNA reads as TGTGCCAGCAGTTTACGGGTGAACACTGAAGCTTTCTTT.

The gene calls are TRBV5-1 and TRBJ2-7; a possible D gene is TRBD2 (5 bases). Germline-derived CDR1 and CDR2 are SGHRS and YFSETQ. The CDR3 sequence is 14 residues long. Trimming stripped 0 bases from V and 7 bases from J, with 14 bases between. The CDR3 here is CASSLAASLKEQYF. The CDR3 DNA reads TGCGCCAGCAGCTTGGCGGCTAGCTTGAAGGAGCAGTACTTC.

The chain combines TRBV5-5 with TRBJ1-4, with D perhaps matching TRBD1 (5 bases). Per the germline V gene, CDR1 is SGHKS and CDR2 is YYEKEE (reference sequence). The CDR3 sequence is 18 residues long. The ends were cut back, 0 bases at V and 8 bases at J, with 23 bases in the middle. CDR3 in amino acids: CASSLAGLMGLEGEKLFF. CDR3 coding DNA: TGTGCCAGCAGCTTGGCCGGGTTGATGGGACTTGAAGGGGAAAAACTGTTTTTT. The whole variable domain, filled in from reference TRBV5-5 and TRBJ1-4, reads DAGVTQSPTHLIKTRGQQVTLRCSPISGHKSVSWYQQVLGQGPQFIFQYYEKEERGRGNFPDRFSARQFPNYSSELNVNALLLGDSALYLCASSLAGLMGLEGEKLFFGSGTQLSVL.

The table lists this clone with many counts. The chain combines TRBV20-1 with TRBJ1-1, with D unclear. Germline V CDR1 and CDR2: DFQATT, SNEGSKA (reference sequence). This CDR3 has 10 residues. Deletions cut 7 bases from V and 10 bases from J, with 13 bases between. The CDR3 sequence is CSVSSSLAFF. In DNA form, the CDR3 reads TGCAGTGTTTCCTCGTCTCTAGCTTTCTTT.

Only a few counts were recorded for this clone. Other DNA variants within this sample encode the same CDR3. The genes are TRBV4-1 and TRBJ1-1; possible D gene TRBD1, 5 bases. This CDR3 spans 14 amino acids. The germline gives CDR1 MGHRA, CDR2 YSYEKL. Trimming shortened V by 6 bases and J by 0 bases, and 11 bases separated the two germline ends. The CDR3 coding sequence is TGCGCCAGCAGGGGAAGGACAATGAACACTGAAGCTTTCTTT. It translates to CASRGRTMNTEAFF.

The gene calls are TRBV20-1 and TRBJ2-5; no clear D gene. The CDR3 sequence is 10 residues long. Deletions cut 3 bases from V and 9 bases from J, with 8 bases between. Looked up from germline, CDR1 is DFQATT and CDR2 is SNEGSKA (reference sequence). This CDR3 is CSASALSQYF. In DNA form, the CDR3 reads TGCAGTGCTAGCGCGCTCTCCCAGTACTTC.

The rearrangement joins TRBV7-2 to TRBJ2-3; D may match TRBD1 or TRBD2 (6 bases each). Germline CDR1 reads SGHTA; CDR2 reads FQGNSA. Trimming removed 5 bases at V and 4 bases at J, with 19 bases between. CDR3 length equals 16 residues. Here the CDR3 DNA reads TGTGCCAGCAGCATAGGGGGGTCTAGCGCTGCAGATACGCAGTATTTT. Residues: CASSIGGSSAADTQYF.

The CDR3 coding sequence is TGTGCCAGCAGTCGACAGGGGAGGAACACTGAAGCTTTCTTT. Amino acids: CASSRQGRNTEAFF. The rearrangement links TRBV25-1 to TRBJ1-1; 8 bases fit TRBD1. V lost 5 bases to trimming and J lost 1 base; unmatched junction nucleotides: 3. CDR3 length equals 14 residues. Germline loops: CDR1 MGHDK, CDR2 SYGVNS.

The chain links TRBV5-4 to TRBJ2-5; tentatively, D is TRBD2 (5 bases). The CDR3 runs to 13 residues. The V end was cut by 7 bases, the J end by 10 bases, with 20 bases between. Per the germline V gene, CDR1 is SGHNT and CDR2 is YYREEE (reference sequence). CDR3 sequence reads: CASGLLTRPDQYF. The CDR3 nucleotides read TGTGCCAGCGGACTCCTGACCCGCCCGGACCAGTACTTC.

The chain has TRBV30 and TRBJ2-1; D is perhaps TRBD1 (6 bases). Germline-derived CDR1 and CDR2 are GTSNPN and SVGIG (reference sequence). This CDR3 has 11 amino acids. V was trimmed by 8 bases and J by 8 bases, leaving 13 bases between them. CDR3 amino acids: CAEVHRDEQFF. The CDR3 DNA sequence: TGTGCCGAGGTCCACAGGGATGAGCAGTTCTTC.

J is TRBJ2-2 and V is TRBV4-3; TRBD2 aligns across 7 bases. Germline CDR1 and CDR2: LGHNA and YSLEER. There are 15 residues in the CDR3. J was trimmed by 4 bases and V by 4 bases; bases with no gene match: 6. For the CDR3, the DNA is TGCGCCAGCAGCCCCGGACTAGTCGGCACCGGGGAGCTGTTTTTT. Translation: CASSPGLVGTGELFF.

The CDR3, as DNA: TGTGCCACCAGCAGGGGTCGAAACGGCTACGAGCAGTACTTC. It is translated as CATSRGRNGYEQYF. The chain links TRBV15 to TRBJ2-7; D uncertain. Trimming stripped 3 bases from V and 3 bases from J, with 12 bases between. This CDR3 region has 14 residues. CDR1 and CDR2 (germline): LNHNV, YYDKDF (reference sequence).